The clone carrying this T cell receptor beta chain has a count of ten or more. Its antigen is as yet unknown. One entry per CDR3 protein results from TCRdb running MiXCR on the RT-PCR reads. The sample lists 710,000 or so distinct CDR3 sequences, less than 20% seen once, with approximately 10% in the top ten. The CDR3 has 16 amino acids. From germline, CDR1 is KGHSH and CDR2 LQKENI. J was trimmed by 12 bases and V by 1 base; bases with no gene match: 11. This sample was taken from a study of response to subunit inactivated influenza vaccine. Study conclusions and caveats: The study's authors posited that every seasonal influenza vaccination enlists few new T cells.

This TCR derives from a middle-aged man who received an inactivated influenza vaccine. Sequenced here: PBMCs from blood, sampled roughly 12 days after vaccination. The rearrangement uses TRBV18 and TRBJ2-1; TRBD2 matches 11 bases. CDR3 sequence: CASSPLTSGSLNWQFF. Here the CDR3 DNA reads TGTGCCAGCTCACCACTAACTAGCGGGAGTTTGAATTGGCAGTTCTTC.